This T cell receptor (beta chain) was sequenced for a study of blood T cells in healthy people across ages. Study observations and caveats: With age, beta diversity per million T cells declined roughly linearly, significantly by approximately 41.

Through a sample-barcoded 5' primer and a J-beta primer mix, a second PCR was run for about 7 to 12 cycles. TCRdb reanalysed the 5' RACE reads using MiXCR and keeps one entry per CDR3 protein. This sample yields some 1.6 million distinct CDR3 sequences, of which 34% are seen a single time; approximately 11% belongs to the top ten. They isolated at least 6 million PBMCs from each sample. From germline, CDR1 is DFQATT and CDR2 SNEGSKA (reference sequence). The CDR3 has 16 residues. Trimming stripped 3 bases from V and 2 bases from J, with 20 bases between. Concerning this clonotype itself: Its antigen is unidentified.

The chain carries TRBV20-1 and TRBJ2-7; TRBD2 might be the D (6 bases). Material for sequencing was blood. The receptor was derived from a young woman in good health. Written as DNA, the CDR3 is TGCAGTGCTAGTAACCCGAGGGGCGGGGTTACCTACGAGCAGTACTTC. Its translation: CSASNPRGGVTYEQYF.